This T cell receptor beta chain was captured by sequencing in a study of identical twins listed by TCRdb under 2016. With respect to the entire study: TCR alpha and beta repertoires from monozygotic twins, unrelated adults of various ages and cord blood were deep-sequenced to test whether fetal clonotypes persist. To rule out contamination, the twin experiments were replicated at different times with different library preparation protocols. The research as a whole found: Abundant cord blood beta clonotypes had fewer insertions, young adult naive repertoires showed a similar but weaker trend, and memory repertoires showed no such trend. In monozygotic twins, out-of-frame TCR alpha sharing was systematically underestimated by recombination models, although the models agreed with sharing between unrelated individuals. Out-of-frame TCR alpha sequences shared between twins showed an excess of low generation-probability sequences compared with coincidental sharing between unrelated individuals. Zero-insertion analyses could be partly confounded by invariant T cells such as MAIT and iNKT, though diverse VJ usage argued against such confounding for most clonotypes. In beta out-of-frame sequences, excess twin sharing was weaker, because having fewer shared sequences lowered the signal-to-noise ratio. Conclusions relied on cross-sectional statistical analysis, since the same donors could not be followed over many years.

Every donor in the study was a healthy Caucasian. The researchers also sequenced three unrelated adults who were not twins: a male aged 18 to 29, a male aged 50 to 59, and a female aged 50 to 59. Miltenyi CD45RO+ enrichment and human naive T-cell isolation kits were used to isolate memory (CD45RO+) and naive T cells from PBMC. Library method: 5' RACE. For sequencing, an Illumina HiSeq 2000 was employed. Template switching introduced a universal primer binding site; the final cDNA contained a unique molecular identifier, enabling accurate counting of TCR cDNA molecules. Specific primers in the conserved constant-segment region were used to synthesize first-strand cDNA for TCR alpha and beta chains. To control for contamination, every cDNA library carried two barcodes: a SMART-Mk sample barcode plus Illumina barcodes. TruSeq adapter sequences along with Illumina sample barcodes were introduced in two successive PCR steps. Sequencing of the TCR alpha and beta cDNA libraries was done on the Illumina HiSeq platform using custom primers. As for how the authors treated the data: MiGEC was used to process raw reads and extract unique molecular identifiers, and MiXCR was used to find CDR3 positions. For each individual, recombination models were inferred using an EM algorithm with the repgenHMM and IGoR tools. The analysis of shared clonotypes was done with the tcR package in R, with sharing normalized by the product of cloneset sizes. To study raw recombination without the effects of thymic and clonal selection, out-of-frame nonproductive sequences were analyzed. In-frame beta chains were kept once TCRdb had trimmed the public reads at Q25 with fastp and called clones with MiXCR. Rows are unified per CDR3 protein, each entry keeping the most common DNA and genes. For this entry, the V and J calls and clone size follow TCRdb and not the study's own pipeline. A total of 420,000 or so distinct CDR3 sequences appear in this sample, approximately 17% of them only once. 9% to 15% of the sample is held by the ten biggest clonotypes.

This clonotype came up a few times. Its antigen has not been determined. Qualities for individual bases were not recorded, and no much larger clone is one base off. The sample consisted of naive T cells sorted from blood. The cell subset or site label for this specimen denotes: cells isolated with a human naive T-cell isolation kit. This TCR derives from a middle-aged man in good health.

The CDR3 here reads CATSRGSTDTQYF. The DNA is as follows: TGTGCCACCTCCCGCGGGAGCACAGATACGCAGTATTTT. This chain is built from TRBV24-1 and TRBJ2-3; TRBD2 could be the D gene, as 5 bases match. From a lookup of the germline V gene, CDR1 and CDR2 are KGHDR and SFDVKD. V sheds 9 bases and J sheds 0 bases, leaving 9 bases between their ends. Its CDR3 holds 13 amino acids, cysteine through phenylalanine. The only DNA kept is the CDR3, 39 bases in frame from the first base.